This T cell receptor beta chain stems from a study of blood T cell repertoires in COVID-19. Study overall: Researchers got acute and convalescent COVID-19 samples from the United States, Italy and Spain.

Original analysis: Counts of nucleated cells, estimated from reference gene primer amplification, were obtained. Libraries were prepared by immunoSEQ multiplex PCR; TCRdb keeps only in-frame clonotypes and omits some of them. The V and J calls and clone size were taken over from that table, and D and trimming were inferred from the DNA. The sample shows 150,000 to 200,000 clones, about 80% of them seen only once. V was pared by 4 bases and J by 1 base, with 17 bases between. CDR3 length: 16 amino acids. Germline lookup yields CDR1 LGHNA and CDR2 YSLEER. The sequencing sample was made of peripheral blood. The chain couples TRBV4-3 to TRBJ2-7; weak D call: TRBD1 (5 bases). The clonotype originates from a woman aged 80 or over with acute or convalescent COVID-19. In DNA, the CDR3 is TGCGCCAGCAGCCTATACGCGTGCAGGGATTCCTACGAGCAGTACTTC. It translates to CASSLYACRDSYEQYF.